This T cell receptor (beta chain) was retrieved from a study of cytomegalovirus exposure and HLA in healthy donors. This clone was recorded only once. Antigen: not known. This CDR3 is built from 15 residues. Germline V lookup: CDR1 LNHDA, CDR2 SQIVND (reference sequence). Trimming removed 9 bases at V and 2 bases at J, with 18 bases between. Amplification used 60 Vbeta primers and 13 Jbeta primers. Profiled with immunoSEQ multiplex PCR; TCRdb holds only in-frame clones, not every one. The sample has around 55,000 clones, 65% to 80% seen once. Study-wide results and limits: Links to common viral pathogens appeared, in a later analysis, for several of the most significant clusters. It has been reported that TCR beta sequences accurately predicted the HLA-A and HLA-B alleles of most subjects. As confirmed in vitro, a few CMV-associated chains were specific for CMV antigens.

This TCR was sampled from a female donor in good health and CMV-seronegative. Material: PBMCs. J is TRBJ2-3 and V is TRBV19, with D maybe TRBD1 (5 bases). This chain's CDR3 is CASSSQDSYTDTQYF. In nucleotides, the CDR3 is TGTGCCAGCTCATCCCAAGACAGTTACACAGATACGCAGTATTTT.